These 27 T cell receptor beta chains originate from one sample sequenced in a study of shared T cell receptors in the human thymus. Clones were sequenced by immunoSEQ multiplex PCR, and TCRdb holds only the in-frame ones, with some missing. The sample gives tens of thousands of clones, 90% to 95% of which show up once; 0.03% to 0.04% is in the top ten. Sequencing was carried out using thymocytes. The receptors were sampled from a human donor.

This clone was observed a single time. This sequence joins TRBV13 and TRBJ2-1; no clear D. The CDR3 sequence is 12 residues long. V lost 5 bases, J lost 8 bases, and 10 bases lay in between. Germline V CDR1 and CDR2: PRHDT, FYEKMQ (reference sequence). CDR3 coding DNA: TGTGCCAGCAGCCCCGATAGAGATGAGCAGTTCTTC. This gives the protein CASSPDRDEQFF. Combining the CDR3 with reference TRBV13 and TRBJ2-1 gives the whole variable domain AAGVIQSPRHLIKEKRETATLKCYPIPRHDTVYWYQQGPGQDPQFLISFYEKMQSDKGSIPDRFSAQQFSDYHSELNMSSLELGDSALYFCASSPDRDEQFFGPGTRLTVL.

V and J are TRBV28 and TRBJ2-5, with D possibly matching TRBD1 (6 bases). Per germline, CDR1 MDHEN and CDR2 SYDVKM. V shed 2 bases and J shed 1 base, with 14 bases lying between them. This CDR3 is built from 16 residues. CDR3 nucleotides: TGTGCCAGCAGTTTAGCTATCGGACAGATCCAAGAGACCCAGTACTTC. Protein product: CASSLAIGQIQETQYF.

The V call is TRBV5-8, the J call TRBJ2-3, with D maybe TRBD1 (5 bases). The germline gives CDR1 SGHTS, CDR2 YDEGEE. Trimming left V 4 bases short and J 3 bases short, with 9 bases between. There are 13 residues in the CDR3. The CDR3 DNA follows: TGTGCCAGCAGCATCCGACAGACAGATACGCAGTATTTT. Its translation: CASSIRQTDTQYF.

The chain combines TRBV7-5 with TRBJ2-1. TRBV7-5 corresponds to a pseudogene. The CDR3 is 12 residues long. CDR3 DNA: TGTGCCAGAAGCTTAAGAGGGGATGAGCAGTTCTTC. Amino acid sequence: CARSLRGDEQFF.

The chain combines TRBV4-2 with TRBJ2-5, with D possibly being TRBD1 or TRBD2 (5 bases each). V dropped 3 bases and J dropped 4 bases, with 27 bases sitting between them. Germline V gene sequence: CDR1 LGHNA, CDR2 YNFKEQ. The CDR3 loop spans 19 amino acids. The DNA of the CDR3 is TGTGCCAGCAGCCATGGACCCGGGGCTTCCGTTGCAGTACGAGAGACCCAGTACTTC. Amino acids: CASSHGPGASVAVRETQYF.

CDR3 in amino acids: CASSRGLAEPYEQYF. In DNA form, the CDR3 reads TGTGCCAGCAGCAGGGGACTAGCGGAACCCTACGAGCAGTACTTC. The chain employs TRBV5-6 and TRBJ2-7; 11 nucleotides agree with TRBD2. The CDR3 length is 15 residues. The junction had 5 bases not matched to a gene; V was cut back by 4 bases and J by 2 bases. The germline CDR1 and CDR2 sequences are SGHDT and YYEEEE. Together with reference TRBV5-6 and TRBJ2-7, the CDR3 gives the full variable domain: DAGVTQSPTHLIKTRGQQVTLRCSPKSGHDTVSWYQQALGQGPQFIFQYYEEEERQRGNFPDRFSGHQFPNYSSELNVNALLLGDSALYLCASSRGLAEPYEQYFGPGTRLTVT.

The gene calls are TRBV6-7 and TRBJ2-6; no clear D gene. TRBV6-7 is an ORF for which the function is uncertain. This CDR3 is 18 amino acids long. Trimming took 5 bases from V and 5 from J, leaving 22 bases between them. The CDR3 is CASSNGKRLQSRANVLTF. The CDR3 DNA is TGTGCCAGCAGTAACGGCAAGCGTTTACAAAGTCGGGCCAACGTCCTGACTTTC.

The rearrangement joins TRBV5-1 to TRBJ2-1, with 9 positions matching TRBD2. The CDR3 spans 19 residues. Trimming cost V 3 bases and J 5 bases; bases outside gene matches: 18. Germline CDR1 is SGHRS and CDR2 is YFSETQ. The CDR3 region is CASSSTKIPSSGADNEQFF. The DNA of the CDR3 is TGCGCCAGCAGCTCAACAAAAATCCCCTCTAGCGGGGCTGACAATGAGCAGTTCTTC.

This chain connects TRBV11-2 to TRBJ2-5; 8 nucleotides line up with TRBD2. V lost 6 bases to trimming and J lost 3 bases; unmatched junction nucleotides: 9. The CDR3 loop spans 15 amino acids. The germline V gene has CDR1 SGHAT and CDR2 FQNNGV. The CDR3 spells CASSPVTSGEETQYF. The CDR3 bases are TGTGCCAGCAGTCCCGTCACTAGCGGTGAAGAGACCCAGTACTTC.

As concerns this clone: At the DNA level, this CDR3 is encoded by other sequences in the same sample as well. The CDR3 DNA reads TGCGCCAGCAGCTCCCAAGAGACCCAGTACTTC. Translation gives CASSSQETQYF. V usage is TRBV5-1 and J usage is TRBJ2-5, with no clear D. Per germline, CDR1 SGHRS and CDR2 YFSETQ. This CDR3 comprises 11 residues. Trimming pared 3 bases from V and 1 base from J, leaving 1 base between. The full variable domain, its missing parts supplied by reference TRBV5-1 and TRBJ2-5, is KAGVTQTPRYLIKTRGQQVTLSCSPISGHRSVSWYQQTPGQGLQFLFEYFSETQRNKGNFPGRFSGRQFSNSRSEMNVSTLELGDSALYLCASSSQETQYFGPGTRLLVL.

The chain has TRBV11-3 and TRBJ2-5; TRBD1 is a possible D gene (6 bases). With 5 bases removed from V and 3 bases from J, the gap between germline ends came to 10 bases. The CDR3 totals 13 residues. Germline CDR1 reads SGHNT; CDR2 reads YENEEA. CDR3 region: CASSPQGEETQYF. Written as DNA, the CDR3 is TGTGCCAGCAGCCCACAGGGCGAAGAGACCCAGTACTTC.

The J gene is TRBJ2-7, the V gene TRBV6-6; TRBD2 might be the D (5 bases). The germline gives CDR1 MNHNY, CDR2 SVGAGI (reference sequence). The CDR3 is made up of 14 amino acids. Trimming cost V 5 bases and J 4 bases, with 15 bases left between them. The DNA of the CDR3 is TGTGCCAGCAGTCGACCCCGCGGGCAATACGAGCAGTACTTC. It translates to CASSRPRGQYEQYF.

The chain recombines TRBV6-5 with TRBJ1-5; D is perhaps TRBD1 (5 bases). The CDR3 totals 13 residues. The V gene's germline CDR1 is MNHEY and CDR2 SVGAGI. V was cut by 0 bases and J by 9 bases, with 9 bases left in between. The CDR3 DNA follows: TGTGCCAGCAGTTACTCGAAGGGGAGGCCCCAGCATTTT. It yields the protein CASSYSKGRPQHF.

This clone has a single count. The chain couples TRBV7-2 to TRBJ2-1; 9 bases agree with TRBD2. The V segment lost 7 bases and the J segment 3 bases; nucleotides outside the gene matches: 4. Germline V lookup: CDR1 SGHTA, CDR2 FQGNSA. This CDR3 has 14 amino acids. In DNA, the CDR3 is TGTGCCAGCACCATTAGCGGGGGCTACAATGAGCAGTTCTTC. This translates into CASTISGGYNEQFF.

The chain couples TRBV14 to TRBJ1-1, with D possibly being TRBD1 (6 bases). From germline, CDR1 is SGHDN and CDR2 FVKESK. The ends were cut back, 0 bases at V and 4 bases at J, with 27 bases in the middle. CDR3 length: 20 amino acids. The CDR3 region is CASSQDTAGANSPRGTEAFF. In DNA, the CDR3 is TGTGCCAGCAGCCAAGATACGGCAGGGGCCAATTCCCCCCGTGGCACTGAAGCTTTCTTT.

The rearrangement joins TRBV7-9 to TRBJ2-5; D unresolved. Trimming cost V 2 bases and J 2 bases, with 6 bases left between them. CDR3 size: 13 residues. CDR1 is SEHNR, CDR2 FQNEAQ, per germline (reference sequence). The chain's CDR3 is CASSLLAQETQYF. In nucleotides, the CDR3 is TGTGCCAGCAGCTTACTGGCACAAGAGACCCAGTACTTC.

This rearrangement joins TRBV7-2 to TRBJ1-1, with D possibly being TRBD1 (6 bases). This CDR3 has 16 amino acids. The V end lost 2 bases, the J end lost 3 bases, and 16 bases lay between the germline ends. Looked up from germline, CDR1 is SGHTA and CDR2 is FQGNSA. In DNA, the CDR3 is TGTGCCAGCAGCTTAAATCAGGGGCGGGGGGACACTGAAGCTTTCTTT. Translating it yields CASSLNQGRGDTEAFF.

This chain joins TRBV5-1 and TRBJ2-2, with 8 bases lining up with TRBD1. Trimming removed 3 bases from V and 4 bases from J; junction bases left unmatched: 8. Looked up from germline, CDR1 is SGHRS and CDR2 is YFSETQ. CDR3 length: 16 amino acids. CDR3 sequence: CASSSPTGVGTGELFF. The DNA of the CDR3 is TGCGCCAGCAGCTCACCGACAGGGGTCGGCACCGGGGAGCTGTTTTTT.

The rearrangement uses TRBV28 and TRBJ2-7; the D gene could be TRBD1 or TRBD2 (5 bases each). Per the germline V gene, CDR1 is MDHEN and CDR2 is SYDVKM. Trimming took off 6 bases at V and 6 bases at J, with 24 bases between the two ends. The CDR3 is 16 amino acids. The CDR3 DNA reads TGTGCCAGCAGCACGAAACCGGGACCCGGACGATCCGAGCAGTACTTC. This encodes CASSTKPGPGRSEQYF.

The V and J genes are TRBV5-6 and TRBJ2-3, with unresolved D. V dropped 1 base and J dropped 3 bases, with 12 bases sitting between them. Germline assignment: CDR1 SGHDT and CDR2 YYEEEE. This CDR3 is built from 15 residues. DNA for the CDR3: TGTGCCAGCAGCTTGCACTTGGTGATGACAGATACGCAGTATTTT. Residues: CASSLHLVMTDTQYF.

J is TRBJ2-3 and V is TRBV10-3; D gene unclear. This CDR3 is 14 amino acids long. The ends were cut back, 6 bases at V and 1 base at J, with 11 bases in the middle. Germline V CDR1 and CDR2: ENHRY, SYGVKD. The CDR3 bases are TGTGCCATCAGGTGTAGCAGGCGCACAGATACGCAGTATTTT. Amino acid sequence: CAIRCSRRTDTQYF.

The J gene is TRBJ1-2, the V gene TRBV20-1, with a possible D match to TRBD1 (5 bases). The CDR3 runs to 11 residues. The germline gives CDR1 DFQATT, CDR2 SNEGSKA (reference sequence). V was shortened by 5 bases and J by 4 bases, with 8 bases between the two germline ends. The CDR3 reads CSAGGSYGYTF. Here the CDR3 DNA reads TGCAGTGCTGGGGGGTCCTATGGCTACACCTTC.

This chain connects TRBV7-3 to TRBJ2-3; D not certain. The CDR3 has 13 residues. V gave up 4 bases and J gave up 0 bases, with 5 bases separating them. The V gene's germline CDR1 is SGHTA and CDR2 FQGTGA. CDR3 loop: CASSSPSTDTQYF. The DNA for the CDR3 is TGTGCCAGCAGCTCGCCTAGCACAGATACGCAGTATTTT. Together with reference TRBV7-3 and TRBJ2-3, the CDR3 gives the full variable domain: GAGVSQTPSNKVTEKGKYVELRCDPISGHTALYWYRQSLGQGPEFLIYFQGTGAADDSGLPNDRFFAVRPEGSVSTLKIQRTERGDSAVYLCASSSPSTDTQYFGPGTRLTVL.

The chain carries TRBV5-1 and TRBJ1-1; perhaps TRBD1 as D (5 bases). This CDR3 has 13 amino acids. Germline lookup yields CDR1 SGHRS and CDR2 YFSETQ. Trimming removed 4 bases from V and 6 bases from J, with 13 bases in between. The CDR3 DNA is TGCGCCAGCAGCCAAGAACAGGTCCCTGAAGCTTTCTTT. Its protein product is CASSQEQVPEAFF. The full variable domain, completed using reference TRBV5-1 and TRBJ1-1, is KAGVTQTPRYLIKTRGQQVTLSCSPISGHRSVSWYQQTPGQGLQFLFEYFSETQRNKGNFPGRFSGRQFSNSRSEMNVSTLELGDSALYLCASSQEQVPEAFFGQGTRLTVV.

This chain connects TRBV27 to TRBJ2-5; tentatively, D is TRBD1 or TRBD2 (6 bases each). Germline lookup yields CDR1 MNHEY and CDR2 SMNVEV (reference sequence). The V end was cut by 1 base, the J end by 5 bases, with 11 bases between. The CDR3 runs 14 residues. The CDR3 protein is CASSLLGGYETQYF. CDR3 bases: TGTGCCAGCAGTTTATTGGGGGGCTACGAGACCCAGTACTTC.

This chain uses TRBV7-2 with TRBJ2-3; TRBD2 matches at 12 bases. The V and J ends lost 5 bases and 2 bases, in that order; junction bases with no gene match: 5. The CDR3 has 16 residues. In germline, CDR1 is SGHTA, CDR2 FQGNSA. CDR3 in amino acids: CASSAGLAGPTDTQYF. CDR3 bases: TGTGCCAGCAGCGCCGGACTAGCGGGGCCCACAGATACGCAGTATTTT.

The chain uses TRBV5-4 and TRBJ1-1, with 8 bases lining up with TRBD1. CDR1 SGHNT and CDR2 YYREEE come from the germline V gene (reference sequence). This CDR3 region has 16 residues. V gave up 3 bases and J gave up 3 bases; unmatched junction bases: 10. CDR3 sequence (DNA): TGTGCCAGCAGCTCCATTTACAGGGGGGGGTACACTGAAGCTTTCTTT. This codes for CASSSIYRGGYTEAFF. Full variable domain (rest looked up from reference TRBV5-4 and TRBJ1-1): ETGVTQSPTHLIKTRGQQVTLRCSSQSGHNTVSWYQQALGQGPQFIFQYYREEENGRGNFPPRFSGLQFPNYSSELNVNALELDDSALYLCASSSIYRGGYTEAFFGQGTRLTVV.